The following is a T cell receptor (beta chain) sequence with its context. With no exception, relapse followed autologous stem cell transplantation in all patients, and brentuximab vedotin exposure varied. The record originates from a study of PD-1 blockade in classical Hodgkin lymphoma. Study at large: Intravenous delivery of nivolumab at 3 mg/kg to patients occurred every 2 weeks.

Deletions cut 2 bases from V and 1 base from J, with 6 bases between. CDR1 and CDR2 (germline): KGHSH, LQKENI. CDR3 length equals 14 residues. TCRdb's copy holds only in-frame clones and misses some; the assay was immunoSEQ multiplex PCR. The data hold more than 13,000 clones, with roughly three quarters observed a single time. The chain recombines TRBV18 with TRBJ1-5, with no clear D. The source is a human donor with classical Hodgkin lymphoma. Source: peripheral blood mononuclear cells (PBMCs), taken before the second cycle of nivolumab. The CDR3 DNA sequence: TGTGCCAGCTCACCAGGGATGAGCAATCAGCCCCAGCATTTT. It codes for CASSPGMSNQPQHF.